This TCR beta chain derives from a study of blood T cell repertoires in COVID-19. At the level of the study: Samples of COVID-19 (acute and convalescent) were obtained from the United States, Italy and Spain. Sources were T cells, B-cell-depleted T cells, or PBMCs; the material itself was cDNA or gDNA.

Per the authors' pipeline: Cell counts per sample came from amplifying reference gene primers. The method was immunoSEQ multiplex PCR; TCRdb's version includes in-frame clones alone and lacks a portion of them. The D gene and trimming were derived from the DNA, and the V and J assignments and clone size from that table. The sample yields about 120,000 clones, less than 90% seen once. The CDR3 contains 14 residues. V lost 4 bases, J lost 0 bases, and 7 bases lay in between. The chain recombines TRBV23-1 with TRBJ1-5; no clear D. TRBV23-1 counts as an open reading frame of uncertain function. Material: peripheral blood. The sequence was collected from a man aged 80 or over with acute or convalescent COVID-19. The DNA of the CDR3 is TGCGCCAGCAGTCCTAAGAATAGCAATCAGCCCCAGCATTTT. It specifies CASSPKNSNQPQHF.